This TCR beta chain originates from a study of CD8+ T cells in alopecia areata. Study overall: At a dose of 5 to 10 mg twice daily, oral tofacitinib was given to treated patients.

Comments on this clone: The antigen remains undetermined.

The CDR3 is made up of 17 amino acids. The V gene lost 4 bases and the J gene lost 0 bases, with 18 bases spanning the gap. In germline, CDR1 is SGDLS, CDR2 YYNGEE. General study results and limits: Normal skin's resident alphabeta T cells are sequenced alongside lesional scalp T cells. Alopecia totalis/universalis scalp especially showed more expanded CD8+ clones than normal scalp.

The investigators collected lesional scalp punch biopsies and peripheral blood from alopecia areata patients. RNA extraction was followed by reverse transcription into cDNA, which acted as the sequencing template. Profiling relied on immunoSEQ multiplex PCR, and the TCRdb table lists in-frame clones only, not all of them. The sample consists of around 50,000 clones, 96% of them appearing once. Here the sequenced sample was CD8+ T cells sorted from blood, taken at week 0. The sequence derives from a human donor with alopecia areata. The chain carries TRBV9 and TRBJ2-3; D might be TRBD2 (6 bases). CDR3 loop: CASSLGWGGVSTDTQYF. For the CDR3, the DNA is TGTGCCAGCAGCCTCGGATGGGGCGGGGTTAGCACAGATACGCAGTATTTT.